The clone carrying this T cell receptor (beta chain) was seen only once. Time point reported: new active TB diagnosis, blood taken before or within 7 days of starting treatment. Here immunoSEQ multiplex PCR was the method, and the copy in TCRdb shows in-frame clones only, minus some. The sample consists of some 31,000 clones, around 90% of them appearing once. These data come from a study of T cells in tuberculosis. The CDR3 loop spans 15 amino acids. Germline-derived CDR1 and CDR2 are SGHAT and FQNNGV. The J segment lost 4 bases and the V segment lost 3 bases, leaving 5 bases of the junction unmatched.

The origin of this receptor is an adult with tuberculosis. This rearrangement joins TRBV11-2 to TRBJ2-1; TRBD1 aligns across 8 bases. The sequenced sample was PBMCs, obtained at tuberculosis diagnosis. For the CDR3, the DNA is TGTGCCAGCAGCTTGACGGGACAGGATTACAATGAGCAGTTCTTC. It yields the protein CASSLTGQDYNEQFF.